Following are 10 T cell receptor beta chains from one sample sequenced in a study of a mutant IDH1 vaccine in newly diagnosed glioma. The assay was immunoSEQ multiplex PCR, and TCRdb's table has in-frame clones only and misses some. The sample yields 40,000 or so clones, about 83% seen once. These receptors' antigens are unknown. Time point defined: week 11, during vaccination. Every vaccine dose comprised 300 ug of mutant IDH1 20-mer peptide plus topical imiquimod. Here the sequenced sample was PBMCs, taken from a glioma patient whose treatment included an IDH1 peptide vaccine. The receptors here all came from a man aged 35 to 55 with glioma.

V gene TRBV5-1 combines with J gene TRBJ2-7, with 9 bases that match TRBD1. The CDR3 runs to 15 residues. CDR1 SGHRS and CDR2 YFSETQ come from the germline V gene. V shed 4 bases and J 1 base; nucleotides not matched to a gene: 6. The CDR3: CASSHRDRASYEQYF. CDR3 coding DNA: TGCGCCAGCAGCCACCGGGACAGGGCATCCTACGAGCAGTACTTC.

Only one count was recorded for this clone. V and J are TRBV19 and TRBJ2-5, with TRBD2 identical over 14 bases. Germline V gene lookup returns CDR1 LNHDA and CDR2 SQIVND (reference sequence). This CDR3 is 21 amino acids long. Trimming took 5 bases from V and 5 from J; bases not matched to a gene: 22. CDR3: CASSPRPGTSGSLTKGETQYF. The CDR3 DNA follows: TGTGCCAGTAGTCCTCGCCCCGGGACTAGCGGGAGTCTTACCAAAGGGGAGACCCAGTACTTC.

This clone showed up just a few times. This rearrangement joins TRBV28 to TRBJ1-5, with D tentatively TRBD1 (5 bases). This CDR3 region has 15 residues. Per germline, CDR1 MDHEN and CDR2 SYDVKM. V was cut by 4 bases and J by 0 bases, with 10 bases left in between. CDR3 residues: CASSYRDGSNQPQHF. CDR3 sequence (DNA): TGTGCCAGCAGTTACCGGGACGGTAGCAATCAGCCCCAGCATTTT.

The chain recombines TRBV19 with TRBJ2-7, with D perhaps TRBD1 (7 bases). The length of the CDR3 is 13 residues. The V and J ends lost 1 base and 5 bases respectively, with 9 bases between them. Germline values: CDR1 LNHDA, CDR2 SQIVND (reference sequence). CDR3 DNA sequence: TGTGCCAGTAGTATAGGCAGGGGGGACGAGCAGTACTTC. Translating it yields CASSIGRGDEQYF.

V and J are TRBV6-5 and TRBJ2-7, with 12 bases identical to TRBD2. Germline V gives CDR1 MNHEY, CDR2 SVGAGI. J gave up 2 bases and V 5 bases, and 4 bases lay outside the gene matches. CDR3 length: 15 amino acids. The CDR3 reads CASSKRLAGAYEQYF. DNA of the CDR3: TGTGCCAGCAGTAAACGACTAGCGGGAGCCTACGAGCAGTACTTC.

This clone was detected once. J is TRBJ2-7 and V is TRBV7-6; 9 nucleotides agree with TRBD2. Germline trimming cut 5 bases from V and 4 bases from J; bases unmatched to any gene: 9. Germline CDR1 reads SGHVS; CDR2 reads FNYEAQ. The CDR3 loop spans 15 amino acids. Here the CDR3 DNA reads TGTGCCAGCAGCCGTTTTAGCGGGAGTAGATACGAGCAGTACTTC. This encodes CASSRFSGSRYEQYF.

The chain recombines TRBV4-2 with TRBJ1-4, with D hard to call. The CDR3 consists of 15 residues. CDR1 and CDR2 (germline): LGHNA, YNFKEQ. The V and J ends lost 0 bases and 5 bases respectively, with 10 bases between them. CDR3 protein: CASSQDLKLNEKLFF. As DNA, the CDR3 is TGTGCCAGCAGCCAAGATTTGAAGTTAAATGAAAAACTGTTTTTT.

This sequence joins TRBV9 and TRBJ2-7; no firm D call. Trimming pared 4 bases from V and 0 bases from J, leaving 14 bases between. The V gene's germline CDR1 is SGDLS and CDR2 YYNGEE. The CDR3 is 15 residues long. The CDR3 sequence is CASSFGTLGSYEQYF. CDR3 DNA sequence: TGTGCCAGCAGCTTCGGTACATTAGGCTCCTACGAGCAGTACTTC. The variable domain in full, with the rest retrieved from reference TRBV9 and TRBJ2-7, is DSGVTQTPKHLITATGQRVTLRCSPRSGDLSVYWYQQSLDQGLQFLIQYYNGEERAKGNILERFSAQQFPDLHSELNLSSLELGDSALYFCASSFGTLGSYEQYFGPGTRLTVT.

V usage is TRBV11-3 and J usage is TRBJ1-2; 9 bases fit TRBD1. Germline V gene data show CDR1 as SGHNT and CDR2 as YENEEA. Unmatched junction bases numbered 0, after V lost 3 bases and J lost 4 bases. The CDR3 is 13 residues long. CDR3 bases: TGTGCCAGCAGCTTGGACAGGGGCTATGGCTACACCTTC. It yields the protein CASSLDRGYGYTF.

The chain links TRBV12-5 to TRBJ1-1; D ambiguous. Germline V lookup: CDR1 LGHNT, CDR2 FRNRAP. Deletions cut 2 bases from V and 1 base from J, with 2 bases between. The CDR3 consists of 12 residues. DNA of the CDR3: TGTGCTAGTGGTTTGCAGAACACTGAAGCTTTCTTT. Protein: CASGLQNTEAFF. The entire variable domain, with the rest obtained from reference TRBV12-5 and TRBJ1-1, is as follows: DARVTQTPRHKVTEMGQEVTMRCQPILGHNTVFWYRQTMMQGLELLAYFRNRAPLDDSGMPKDRFSAEMPDATLATLKIQPSEPRDSAVYFCASGLQNTEAFFGQGTRLTVV.